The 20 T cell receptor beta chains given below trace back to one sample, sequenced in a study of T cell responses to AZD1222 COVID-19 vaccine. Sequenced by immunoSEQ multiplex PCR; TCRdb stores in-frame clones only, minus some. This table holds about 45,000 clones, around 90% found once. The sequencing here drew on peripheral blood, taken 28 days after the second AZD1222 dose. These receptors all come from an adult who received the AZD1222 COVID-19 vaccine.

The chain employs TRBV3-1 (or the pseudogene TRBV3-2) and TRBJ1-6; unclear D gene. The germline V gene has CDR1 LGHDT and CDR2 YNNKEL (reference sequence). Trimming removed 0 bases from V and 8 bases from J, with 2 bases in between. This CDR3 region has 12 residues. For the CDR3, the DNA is TGTGCCAGCAGCCAAGATTATTCACCCCTCCACTTT. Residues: CASSQDYSPLHF.

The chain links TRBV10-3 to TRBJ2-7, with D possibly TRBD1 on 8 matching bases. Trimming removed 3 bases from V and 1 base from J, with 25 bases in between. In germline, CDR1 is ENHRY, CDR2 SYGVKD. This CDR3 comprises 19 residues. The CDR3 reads CAISDADRGGGRRSYEQYF. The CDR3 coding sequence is TGTGCCATCAGTGACGCCGACAGGGGCGGCGGGAGACGGTCCTACGAGCAGTACTTC.

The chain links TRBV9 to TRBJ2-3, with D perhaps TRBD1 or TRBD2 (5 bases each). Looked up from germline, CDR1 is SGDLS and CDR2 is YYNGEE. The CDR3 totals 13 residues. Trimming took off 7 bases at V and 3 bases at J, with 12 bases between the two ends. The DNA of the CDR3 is TGTGCCAGCCGGGGCCCGGCGACAGATACGCAGTATTTT. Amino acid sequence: CASRGPATDTQYF.

In DNA form, the CDR3 reads TGTGCCAGCAGCCTTACCGGGACAGGGAGATCCGAGCAGTACTTC. It yields the protein CASSLTGTGRSEQYF. The rearrangement joins TRBV5-6 to TRBJ2-7; 9 bases are a match to TRBD1. Germline CDR1 and CDR2: SGHDT and YYEEEE. Trimming took 4 bases from V and 6 from J; bases not matched to a gene: 11. This CDR3 spans 15 amino acids.

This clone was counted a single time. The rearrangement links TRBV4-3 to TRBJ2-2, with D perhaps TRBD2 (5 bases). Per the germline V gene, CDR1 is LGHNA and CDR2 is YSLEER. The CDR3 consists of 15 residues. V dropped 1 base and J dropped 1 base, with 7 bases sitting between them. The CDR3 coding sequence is TGCGCCAGCAGCCAAGGAGGGTTGAACACCGGGGAGCTGTTTTTT. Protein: CASSQGGLNTGELFF.

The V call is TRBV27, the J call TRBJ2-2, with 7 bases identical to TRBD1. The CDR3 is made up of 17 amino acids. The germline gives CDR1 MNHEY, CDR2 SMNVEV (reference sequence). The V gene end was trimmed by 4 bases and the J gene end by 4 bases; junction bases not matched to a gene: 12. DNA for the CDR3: TGTGCCAGCAGTTCCACCACAGGGGTTCGGGCCACCGGGGAGCTGTTTTTT. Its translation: CASSSTTGVRATGELFF.

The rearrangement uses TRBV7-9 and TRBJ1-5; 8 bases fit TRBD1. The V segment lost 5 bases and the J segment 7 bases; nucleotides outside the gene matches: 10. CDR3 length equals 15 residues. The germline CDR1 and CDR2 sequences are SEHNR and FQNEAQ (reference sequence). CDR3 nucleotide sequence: TGTGCCAGCAGCGCCCGGGAACAGGGGGACCAGCCCCAGCATTTT. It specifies CASSAREQGDQPQHF.

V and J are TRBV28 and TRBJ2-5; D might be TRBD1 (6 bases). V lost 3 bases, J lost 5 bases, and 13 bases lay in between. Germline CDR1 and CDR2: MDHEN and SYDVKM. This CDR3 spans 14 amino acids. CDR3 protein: CASSFNRVGETQYF. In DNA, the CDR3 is TGTGCCAGCAGTTTCAACAGGGTGGGGGAGACCCAGTACTTC.

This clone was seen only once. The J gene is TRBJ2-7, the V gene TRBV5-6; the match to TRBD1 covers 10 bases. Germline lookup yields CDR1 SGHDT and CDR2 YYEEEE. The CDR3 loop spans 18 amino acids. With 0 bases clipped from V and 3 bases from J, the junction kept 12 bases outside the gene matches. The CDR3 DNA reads TGTGCCAGCAGCTTGGGGCCGTTACGGACAGGGGGTGACTACGAGCAGTACTTC. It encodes CASSLGPLRTGGDYEQYF. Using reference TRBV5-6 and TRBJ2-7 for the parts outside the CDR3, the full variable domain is DAGVTQSPTHLIKTRGQQVTLRCSPKSGHDTVSWYQQALGQGPQFIFQYYEEEERQRGNFPDRFSGHQFPNYSSELNVNALLLGDSALYLCASSLGPLRTGGDYEQYFGPGTRLTVT.

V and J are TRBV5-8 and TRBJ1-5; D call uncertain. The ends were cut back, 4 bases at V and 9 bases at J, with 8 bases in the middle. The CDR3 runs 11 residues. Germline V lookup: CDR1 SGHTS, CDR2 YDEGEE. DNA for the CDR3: TGTGCCAGCAGCACCGTCAGGCCCCAGCATTTT. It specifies CASSTVRPQHF.

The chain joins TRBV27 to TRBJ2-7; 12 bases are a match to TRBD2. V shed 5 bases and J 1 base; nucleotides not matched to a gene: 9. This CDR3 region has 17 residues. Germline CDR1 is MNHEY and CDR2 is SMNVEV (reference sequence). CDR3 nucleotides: TGTGCCAGCAGTCCCCGGACTAGCGGGACGAATTCCTACGAGCAGTACTTC. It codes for CASSPRTSGTNSYEQYF.

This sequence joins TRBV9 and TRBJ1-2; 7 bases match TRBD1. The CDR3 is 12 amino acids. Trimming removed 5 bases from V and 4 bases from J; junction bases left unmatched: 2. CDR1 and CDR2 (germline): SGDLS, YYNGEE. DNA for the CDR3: TGTGCCAGCAGTCGGGACAGCTATGGCTACACCTTC. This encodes CASSRDSYGYTF.

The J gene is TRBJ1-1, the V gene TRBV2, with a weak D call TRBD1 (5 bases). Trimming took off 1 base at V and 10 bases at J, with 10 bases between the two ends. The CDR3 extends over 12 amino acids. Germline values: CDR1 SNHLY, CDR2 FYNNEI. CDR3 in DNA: TGTGCCAGCAGTGAAGATGGGGGGAGAGCTTTCTTT. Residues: CASSEDGGRAFF. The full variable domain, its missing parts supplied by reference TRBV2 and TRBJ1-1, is EPEVTQTPSHQVTQMGQEVILRCVPISNHLYFYWYRQILGQKVEFLVSFYNNEISEKSEIFDDQFSVERPDGSNFTLKIRSTKLEDSAMYFCASSEDGGRAFFGQGTRLTVV.

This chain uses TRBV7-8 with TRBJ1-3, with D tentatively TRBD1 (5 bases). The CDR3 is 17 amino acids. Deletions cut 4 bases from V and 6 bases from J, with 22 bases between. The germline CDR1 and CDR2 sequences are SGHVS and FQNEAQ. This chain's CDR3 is CASSSDRGGRAENTIYF. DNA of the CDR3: TGTGCCAGCAGCTCGGATCGAGGTGGCAGGGCGGAAAACACCATATATTTT. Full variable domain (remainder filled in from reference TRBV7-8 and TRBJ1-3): GAGVSQSPRYKVAKRGQDVALRCDPISGHVSLFWYQQALGQGPEFLTYFQNEAQLDKSGLPSDRFFAERPEGSVSTLKIQRTQQEDSAVYLCASSSDRGGRAENTIYFGEGSWLTVV.

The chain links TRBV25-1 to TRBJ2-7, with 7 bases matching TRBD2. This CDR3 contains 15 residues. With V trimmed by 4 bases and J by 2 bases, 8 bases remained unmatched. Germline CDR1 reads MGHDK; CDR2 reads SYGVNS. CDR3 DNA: TGTGCCAGCAGTGGGGGTTGGGGAGGGCCCTACGAGCAGTACTTC. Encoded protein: CASSGGWGGPYEQYF.

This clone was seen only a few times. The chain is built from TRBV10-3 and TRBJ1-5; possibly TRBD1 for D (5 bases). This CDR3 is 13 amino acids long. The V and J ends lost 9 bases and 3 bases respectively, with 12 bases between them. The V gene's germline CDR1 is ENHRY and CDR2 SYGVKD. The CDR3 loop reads CAITRDPNQPQHF. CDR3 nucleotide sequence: TGTGCCATTACAAGGGACCCCAATCAGCCCCAGCATTTT.

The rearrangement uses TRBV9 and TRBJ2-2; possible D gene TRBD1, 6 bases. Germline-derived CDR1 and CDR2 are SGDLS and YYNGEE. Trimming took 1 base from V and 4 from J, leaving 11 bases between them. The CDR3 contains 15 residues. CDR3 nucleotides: TGTGCCAGCAGCGTATCAGGGGCGGGCACCGGGGAGCTGTTTTTT. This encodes CASSVSGAGTGELFF.

CDR3 residues: CASVTATNEKLFF. The CDR3 coding sequence is TGTGCCAGCGTAACGGCAACTAATGAAAAACTGTTTTTT. The V call is TRBV12-3 or TRBV12-4, the J call TRBJ1-4; the D is unclear. The CDR3 runs 13 residues. Trimming pared 8 bases from V and 0 bases from J, leaving 7 bases between.

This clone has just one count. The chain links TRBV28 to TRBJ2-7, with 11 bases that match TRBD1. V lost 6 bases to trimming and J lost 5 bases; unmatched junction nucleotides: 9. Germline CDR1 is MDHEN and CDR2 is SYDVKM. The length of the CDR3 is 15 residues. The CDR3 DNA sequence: TGTGCCAGCAGCTCTCCCCCGGGACAGGGGGACGAGCAGTACTTC. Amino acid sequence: CASSSPPGQGDEQYF.

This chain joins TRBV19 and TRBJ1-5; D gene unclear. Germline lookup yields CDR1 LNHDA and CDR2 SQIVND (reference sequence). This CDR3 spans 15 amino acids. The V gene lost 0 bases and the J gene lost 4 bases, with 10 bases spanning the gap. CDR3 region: CASSIDKGWNQPQHF. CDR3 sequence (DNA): TGTGCCAGTAGTATAGATAAGGGTTGGAATCAGCCCCAGCATTTT.